A single sample is the source of the 22 T cell receptor beta chains below, sequenced in a study of blood T cells in healthy people across ages (dated by TCRdb to the mid-2010s). The library was obtained by 5' RACE. Sequencer: Illumina HiSeq 2500. A second roughly 7 to 11 cycle PCR used a sample-barcoded 5' primer and a J-beta primer mix. Starting from the raw public reads, TCRdb applied fastp trimming at Q25, assembled clones with MiXCR and retained in-frame beta chains. Rows with one shared CDR3 protein collapse into an entry with the most common genes and DNA. The sample contains over 1,500,000 distinct CDR3 sequences, about 50% of them found a single time. The ten biggest clones cover approximately 2.1% of the sample. The sequencing input was blood. The receptors shown here come from a middle-aged woman in good health.

This clonotype was seen only a few times. The chain employs TRBV12-3 or TRBV12-4 and TRBJ2-3, with D perhaps TRBD1 (6 bases). The CDR3 runs 15 residues. With 3 bases removed from V and 2 bases from J, the gap between germline ends came to 12 bases. As DNA, the CDR3 is TGTGCCAGCAGTTTCGCAGGGGAAAACACAGATACGCAGTATTTT. Translating gives CASSFAGENTDTQYF.

The chain carries TRBV15 and TRBJ1-2; D remains ambiguous. This CDR3 region has 14 residues. V was shortened by 0 bases and J by 0 bases, with 5 bases between the two germline ends. Germline V gives CDR1 LNHNV, CDR2 YYDKDF (reference sequence). The CDR3 nucleotides read TGTGCCACCAGCAGAGAGACTACTAACTATGGCTACACCTTC. It specifies CATSRETTNYGYTF.

The V gene is TRBV7-2, the J gene TRBJ1-5; D remains ambiguous. Trimming shortened V by 5 bases and J by 4 bases, and 15 bases separated the two germline ends. The germline CDR1 and CDR2 sequences are SGHTA and FQGNSA. This CDR3 comprises 15 residues. The DNA of the CDR3 is TGTGCCAGCAGCAAGGACGGTTTGGGGAATCAGCCCCAGCATTTT. Translating gives CASSKDGLGNQPQHF.

This clonotype was seen only a few times. V and J are TRBV7-2 and TRBJ1-4; the match to TRBD1 covers 9 bases. V dropped 6 bases and J dropped 7; count of bases not matched to a gene: 6. The CDR3 is 14 amino acids. Germline values: CDR1 SGHTA, CDR2 FQGNSA. CDR3 sequence: CASRMTGGSEKLFF. The CDR3 bases are TGTGCCAGCAGGATGACAGGGGGAAGTGAAAAACTGTTTTTT.

J is TRBJ2-1 and V is TRBV24-1; no reliable D call. CDR1 and CDR2 (germline): KGHDR, SFDVKD. There are 13 residues in the CDR3. Trimming left V 1 base short and J 5 bases short, with 5 bases between. The DNA for the CDR3 is TGTGCCACCAGTGATTTCCGAGACAATGAGCAGTTCTTC. It is translated as CATSDFRDNEQFF.

This sequence joins TRBV27 and TRBJ2-7; 8 positions agree with TRBD1. Trimming took 5 bases from V and 6 from J; bases not matched to a gene: 12. Germline V gives CDR1 MNHEY, CDR2 SMNVEV (reference sequence). The CDR3 is made up of 15 amino acids. The CDR3 DNA is TGTGCCAGCAGTCTACAGGGGGGACTCCTGACCGAGCAGTACTTC. Translated, it gives CASSLQGGLLTEQYF.

The table lists this clonotype with a few counts. This chain uses TRBV24-1 with TRBJ2-3; 10 nucleotides match TRBD1. CDR1 is KGHDR and CDR2 is SFDVKD in the germline V gene. The CDR3 runs 14 residues. V dropped 8 bases and J dropped 2; count of bases not matched to a gene: 3. CDR3 protein: CATKGTGVTDTQYF. The CDR3 DNA reads TGTGCCACCAAAGGGACAGGGGTCACAGATACGCAGTATTTT.

The rearrangement uses TRBV12-3 or TRBV12-4 and TRBJ1-1; D gene unclear. V lost 5 bases, J lost 5 bases, and 12 bases lay in between. This CDR3 is built from 13 residues. The CDR3, as DNA: TGTGCCAGCAGTCTGGAGATAAAGACTGAAGCTTTCTTT. Translating it yields CASSLEIKTEAFF.

The chain has TRBV28 and TRBJ1-1; maybe TRBD1 (5 bases). The CDR3 spans 14 residues. V shed 6 bases and J shed 4 bases, with 15 bases lying between them. In germline, CDR1 is MDHEN, CDR2 SYDVKM. The DNA for the CDR3 is TGTGCCAGCAGCGTATGGGGGGGATTCACTGAAGCTTTCTTT. This codes for CASSVWGGFTEAFF.

This clonotype was seen more than once but under ten times. The V call is TRBV28, the J call TRBJ1-2; 10 bases are shared with TRBD1. CDR1 is MDHEN and CDR2 is SYDVKM in the germline V gene. V lost 3 bases, J lost 2 bases, and 6 bases stayed unmatched. This CDR3 contains 16 residues. The CDR3 sequence is CASSLEWTGGNYGYTF. Written as DNA, the CDR3 is TGTGCCAGCAGTTTGGAGTGGACAGGGGGGAACTATGGCTACACCTTC.

This clonotype was detected only a few times. The V call is TRBV9, the J call TRBJ2-6, with D perhaps being TRBD1 or TRBD2 (5 bases each). Germline V lookup: CDR1 SGDLS, CDR2 YYNGEE. V was shortened by 0 bases and J by 0 bases, with 13 bases between the two germline ends. This CDR3 comprises 18 residues. CDR3 coding DNA: TGTGCCAGCAGCGTAGTTGGGGGATGGAGCTCTGGGGCCAACGTCCTGACTTTC. Its translation is CASSVVGGWSSGANVLTF.

The genes are TRBV7-2 and TRBJ1-6; 7 bases agree with TRBD1. J was trimmed by 10 bases and V by 6 bases; bases with no gene match: 6. The CDR3 extends over 13 amino acids. The germline V gene encodes CDR1 SGHTA and CDR2 FQGNSA. For the CDR3, the DNA is TGTGCCAGCAGGGGGACAGAGACGTCACCCCTCCACTTT. Its translation: CASRGTETSPLHF.

The chain combines TRBV7-9 with TRBJ2-5, with 8 positions matching TRBD1. Germline trimming cut 5 bases from V and 3 bases from J; bases unmatched to any gene: 8. In germline, CDR1 is SEHNR, CDR2 FQNEAQ (reference sequence). The length of the CDR3 is 15 residues. CDR3 DNA: TGTGCCAGCAGCCCCCGCTCGACAGGGGAAGAGACCCAGTACTTC. Protein product: CASSPRSTGEETQYF.

This chain joins TRBV10-3 and TRBJ1-1; 7 bases line up with TRBD1. Per the germline V gene, CDR1 is ENHRY and CDR2 is SYGVKD. The J segment lost 2 bases and the V segment lost 4 bases, leaving 7 bases of the junction unmatched. The CDR3 totals 15 residues. The CDR3 loop reads CAISAPRGANTEAFF. Written as DNA, the CDR3 is TGTGCCATCAGTGCTCCCAGGGGGGCTAACACTGAAGCTTTCTTT.

The chain couples TRBV7-3 to TRBJ2-4; D is unclear. The CDR3 loop spans 13 amino acids. The germline gives CDR1 SGHTA, CDR2 FQGTGA. Deletions cut 7 bases from V and 0 bases from J, with 7 bases between. This CDR3 reads CASTQLAKNIQYF. CDR3 coding DNA: TGTGCCAGCACCCAGCTAGCCAAAAACATTCAGTACTTC. The whole variable domain, filled in from reference TRBV7-3 and TRBJ2-4, reads GAGVSQTPSNKVTEKGKYVELRCDPISGHTALYWYRQSLGQGPEFLIYFQGTGAADDSGLPNDRFFAVRPEGSVSTLKIQRTERGDSAVYLCASTQLAKNIQYFGAGTRLSVL.

This chain joins TRBV27 and TRBJ1-2; no reliable D call. The CDR3 sequence is 14 residues long. Trimming removed 2 bases from V and 5 bases from J, with 12 bases in between. From germline, CDR1 is MNHEY and CDR2 SMNVEV (reference sequence). CDR3 DNA: TGTGCCAGCAGTTTAGGCCCAGAGGGATATGGCTACACCTTC. Amino acids: CASSLGPEGYGYTF.

The chain links TRBV11-2 to TRBJ2-1; 11 bases align to TRBD2. The V and J ends lost 4 bases and 7 bases, in that order; junction bases with no gene match: 9. The CDR3 covers 16 residues. Germline assignment: CDR1 SGHAT and CDR2 FQNNGV. For the CDR3, the DNA is TGTGCCAGCAGCTCCCAGACTAGCGGGGTCCCTAATGAGCAGTTCTTC. This gives the protein CASSSQTSGVPNEQFF.

This rearrangement joins TRBV4-2 to TRBJ1-1; no clear D gene. This CDR3 contains 17 residues. The germline V gene encodes CDR1 LGHNA and CDR2 YNFKEQ. V dropped 0 bases and J dropped 4 bases, with 18 bases sitting between them. DNA for the CDR3: TGTGCCAGCAGCCAAGATCCGTTCACTGGAGGAGGCACTGAAGCTTTCTTT. Its protein product is CASSQDPFTGGGTEAFF.

The chain employs TRBV2 and TRBJ2-1, with a tentative D call TRBD1 (6 bases). Germline V gives CDR1 SNHLY, CDR2 FYNNEI. The length of the CDR3 is 13 residues. Trimming shortened V by 8 bases and J by 8 bases, and 16 bases separated the two germline ends. CDR3 amino acids: CASEAAGVDEQFF. CDR3 coding DNA: TGTGCCAGCGAAGCGGCAGGGGTCGATGAGCAGTTCTTC.

This clonotype has just a few counts. The chain couples TRBV29-1 to TRBJ2-5; 10 bases line up with TRBD1. CDR1 SQVTM and CDR2 ANQGSEA come from the germline V gene. V shed 7 bases, J shed 4 bases, and the junction held 9 bases outside the gene matches. This CDR3 has 14 amino acids. As DNA, the CDR3 is TGCAGCGCCAAGGGACAGGGGATGCGAGAGACCCAGTACTTC. Amino acids: CSAKGQGMRETQYF. The full variable domain, in which reference TRBV29-1 and TRBJ2-5 provide the parts outside the CDR3, is SAVISQKPSRDICQRGTSLTIQCQVDSQVTMMFWYRQQPGQSLTLIATANQGSEATYESGFVIDKFPISRPNLTFSTLTVSNMSPEDSSIYLCSAKGQGMRETQYFGPGTRLLVL.

The chain carries TRBV7-3 and TRBJ2-1, with D uncertain. The CDR3 has 13 amino acids. V lost 3 bases and J lost 4, with 7 bases in between. CDR1 is SGHTA and CDR2 is FQGTGA in the germline V gene. Written as DNA, the CDR3 is TGTGCCAGCAGCTTTGAAAGGTACAATGAGCAGTTCTTC. The encoded protein is CASSFERYNEQFF.

This clonotype has a count of ten or more. The chain recombines TRBV7-2 with TRBJ2-5, with D possibly TRBD1 on 6 matching bases. This CDR3 contains 15 residues. The germline CDR1 and CDR2 sequences are SGHTA and FQGNSA. Trimming stripped 2 bases from V and 1 base from J, with 11 bases between. CDR3 DNA sequence: TGTGCCAGCAGCTTATCCTGGACAGCCCAAGAGACCCAGTACTTC. Its protein product is CASSLSWTAQETQYF.